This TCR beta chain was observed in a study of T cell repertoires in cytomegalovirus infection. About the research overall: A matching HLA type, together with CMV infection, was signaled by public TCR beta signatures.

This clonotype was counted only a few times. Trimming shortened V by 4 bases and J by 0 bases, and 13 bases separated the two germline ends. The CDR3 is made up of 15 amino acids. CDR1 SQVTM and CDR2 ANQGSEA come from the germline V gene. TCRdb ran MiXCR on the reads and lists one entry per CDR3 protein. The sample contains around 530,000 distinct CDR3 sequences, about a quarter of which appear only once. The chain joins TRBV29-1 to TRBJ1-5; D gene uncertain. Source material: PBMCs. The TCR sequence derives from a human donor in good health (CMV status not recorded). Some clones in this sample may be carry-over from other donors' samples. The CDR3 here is CSVGSGVNSNQPQHF. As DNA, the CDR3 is TGCAGCGTTGGTTCTGGCGTGAATAGCAATCAGCCCCAGCATTTT.